Sequencing of this TCR beta chain was carried out in a study of blood T cell repertoires in COVID-19. Study summary: Whether acute or convalescent, the COVID-19 samples came from the United States, Italy and Spain.

The table came from immunoSEQ multiplex PCR; TCRdb's copy has only in-frame clones and leaves some out. The sample has about 170,000 clones; more than 75% are singletons. The CDR3 is 11 residues long. Participants spanned ages roughly 18 to 90 years and resided in about 25 US areas. Cohorts were based on clinical histories the participants reported. This clone showed up just once. The rearrangement links TRBV1 to TRBJ2-1; TRBD1, as called in the table, went unchecked against the DNA. TRBV1 is tagged as a pseudogene. The origin of this receptor is a woman aged 45-59 years who had recovered from COVID-19. Sequenced material: PBMCs or T cells enriched from blood (not recorded which). CDR3 sequence: CTSSPGTRGFF. CDR3 in DNA: TGCACCAGCAGCCCCGGGACCAGGGGGTTCTTC.